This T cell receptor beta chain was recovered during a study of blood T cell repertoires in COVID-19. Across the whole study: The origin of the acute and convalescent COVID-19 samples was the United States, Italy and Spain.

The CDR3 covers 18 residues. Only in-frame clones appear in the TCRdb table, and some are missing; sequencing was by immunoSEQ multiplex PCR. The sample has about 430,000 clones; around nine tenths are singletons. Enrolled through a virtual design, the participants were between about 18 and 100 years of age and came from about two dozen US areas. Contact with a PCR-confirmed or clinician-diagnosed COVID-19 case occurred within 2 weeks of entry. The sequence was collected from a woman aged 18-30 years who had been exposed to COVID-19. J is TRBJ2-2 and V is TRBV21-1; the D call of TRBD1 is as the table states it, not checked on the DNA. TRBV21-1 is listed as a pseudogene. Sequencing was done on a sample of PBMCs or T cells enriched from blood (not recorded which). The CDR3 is CASSKELNIGHGTGELFF. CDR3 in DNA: TGTGCCAGCAGCAAAGAGCTAAATATAGGACATGGCACCGGGGAGCTGTTTTTT.